Shown below are 6 T cell receptor beta chains from a single sample sequenced in a study of CD8 T cells in Susac syndrome. Reverse transcription used about 0.45 to 1 ug RNA and random hexamers. A single record per CDR3 protein comes from TCRdb applying MiXCR to the immunoSEQ multiplex PCR reads. There are roughly 120,000 distinct CDR3 sequences in the sample; 90% to 95% occur only once, and 0.095% to 0.15% lies in the top ten. What was sequenced was CD4+ T cells from PBMCs. The receptors shown here come from a human donor with multiple sclerosis.

V gene TRBV6-2 or TRBV6-3 combines with J gene TRBJ2-4; 8 bases are a match to TRBD1. This CDR3 region has 12 residues. Germline assignment: CDR1 MNHEY and CDR2 SVGEGT. Trimming removed 6 bases from V and 16 bases from J; junction bases left unmatched: 11. CDR3 in DNA: TGTGCCAGCAGAAACGGGCAGGGGGCGAAATACTTC. Its protein is CASRNGQGAKYF.

The V call is TRBV18, the J call TRBJ2-7; perhaps TRBD2 as D (5 bases). This CDR3 spans 13 amino acids. Germline V CDR1 and CDR2: KGHSH, LQKENI. V was trimmed by 4 bases and J by 3 bases, leaving 10 bases between them. CDR3 DNA: TGTGCCAGCTCACTTTCGGGATTCTACGAGCAGTACTTC. Protein: CASSLSGFYEQYF.

This rearrangement joins TRBV4-2 to TRBJ1-3; D not certain. V lost 0 bases and J 2 bases, leaving 11 bases between the germline ends. The CDR3 is 16 residues long. Germline V CDR1 and CDR2: LGHNA, YNFKEQ. CDR3 amino acids: CASSQEGIGTGNTIYF. DNA of the CDR3: TGTGCCAGCAGCCAAGAAGGAATTGGGACTGGAAACACCATATATTTT.

This sequence joins TRBV5-1 and TRBJ2-5; the D is unclear. The V and J ends lost 4 bases and 5 bases respectively, with 12 bases between them. The CDR3 has 13 residues. Germline V gene lookup returns CDR1 SGHRS and CDR2 YFSETQ. The DNA for the CDR3 is TGCGCCAGCAGCCCGGTAACAGAGGAGACCCAGTACTTC. Its translation: CASSPVTEETQYF.

The rearrangement uses TRBV20-1 and TRBJ2-7, with TRBD2 matching over 9 bases. CDR3 length equals 16 residues. Unmatched junction bases numbered 7, after V lost 0 bases and J lost 1 base. CDR1 and CDR2 (germline): DFQATT, SNEGSKA (reference sequence). The CDR3 loop reads CSARDQSAGGSYEQYF. CDR3 nucleotide sequence: TGCAGTGCTAGAGATCAGTCAGCGGGGGGATCCTACGAGCAGTACTTC.

The gene calls are TRBV30 and TRBJ1-2; maybe TRBD1 (6 bases). With 0 bases removed from V and 6 bases from J, the gap between germline ends came to 17 bases. This CDR3 contains 15 residues. From germline, CDR1 is GTSNPN and CDR2 SVGIG (reference sequence). The CDR3 region is CAWSVGGTTRDGYTF. The CDR3 DNA is TGTGCCTGGAGTGTAGGAGGGACAACTCGTGATGGCTACACCTTC.